What follows describes a single T cell receptor (beta chain). What this receptor recognizes is not known. One base away there is no much larger clone; base qualities are not given. Library generation was performed with the immunoSEQ multiplex PCR assay. TCR beta CDR3 sequencing was performed on DNA from the cultured, isolated CD4+ T cells. The published analysis was carried out like this. Non-productive TCR sequences were removed, reads were trimmed to the CDR3 region, and CDR3s of at least 7 amino acids were retained. The MANAFEST web app was used to identify antigen-specific clonotypes by comparing expansion in peptide wells with expansion in reference cultures. Positive clones required FDR<0.05 expansion versus reference and all other wells, odds ratio above 5, and frequency above 0.1% in two replicate wells. A clonotype was defined as cross-reactive if the clonotype was significantly expanded both in SARS-CoV-2 spike wells and in at least one common cold coronavirus spike condition. Levenshtein distance calculated with the stringdist R package was used to assess CDR3 similarity, and unrooted trees were constructed with ape in R 3.6.1. TCRdb stores this immuneACCESS table with in-frame sequences only. Part of the clones is absent; in the studies checked, under half of the shortfall reflects unresolved V genes, and no reason is known for the rest. The DNA gave D and trimming, while V, J and clone size come from that table. Across this sample there are 57,000 or so clones, with about 80% seen only once. The top ten clones comprise around 1.2% of the sample.

This specimen belongs to a study of vaccination effects on CD4 cells after COVID-19 (dated by TCRdb to 2021 to 2024). Describing the broader study: Across the study, the median time from the second dose to post-vaccine sampling was 72 days (range 14 to 241). The study compared SARS-CoV-2 spike-specific CD4+ TCR repertoires before and after mRNA vaccination in COVID-19 convalescent patients and infection-naive vaccine recipients. The full study included 10 COVID-19 convalescent patients and several SARS-CoV-2-naive healthy vaccine recipients. In the study, cultures from other donors were sequenced using the Oncomine TCR Beta short-read assay on an Illumina iSeq 100.

In the ViraFEST assay, PBMC were stimulated with viral peptide pools, and antigen-specific CD4+ T cell clonotypes were then identified by expansion using TCR sequencing. After approximately 11 days of culture, CD4+ T cells were isolated with the EasySep CD4+ T cell isolation kit. Each participant received two doses of an mRNA SARS-CoV-2 vaccine, either BNT162b2 or mRNA-1273. None of the healthy vaccine recipients had a prior SARS-CoV-2 infection, which was confirmed by nucleocapsid antibody tests that came back negative both before and after vaccination. Approximately 2 million PBMC per well were cultured in IMDM with about 4.8% human AB serum, 8 to 10 IU/ml IL-2 and gentamicin, plus 10 ug/ml peptides. On days 3 and 7, half of the culture medium was replaced with fresh IL-2-containing medium. Each peptide stimulation condition was cultured in triplicate wells unless otherwise noted. PBMC were separated from whole blood using Ficoll-Paque Plus gradient centrifugation and were then either cryopreserved at -140C or used fresh. Overlapping peptide pools spanned the spike proteins of SARS-CoV-2 and the common cold coronaviruses HCoV-NL63, HCoV-OC43 and HCoV-229E. Genomic DNA was extracted from cultured CD4+ T cells with the QIAamp micro DNA kit.

The full study reports these points: The study was limited by a small number of convalescent patients and lacked early post-infection timepoints. At late post-vaccination timepoints, both infection-induced and vaccine-induced clones showed marked clonal contraction, consistent with waning T cell responses. Among healthy vaccine recipients, nearly all vaccine-induced clones were SARS-CoV-2 mono-reactive, and only 1 of 255 was cross-reactive with common cold coronaviruses.

Taken from cysteine to phenylalanine, the CDR3 has 15 residues. Only the CDR3 DNA stays, 45 bases, in frame from base 1. A distance of 10 bases separates the germline ends of V and J, which lose 0 bases and 4 bases respectively. Via the germline V gene, CDR1 is SGDLS and CDR2 YYNGEE. The sequencing used CD4+ T cells from PBMCs cultured with HCoV-229E spike peptides, collected after COVID-19 vaccination. This specimen's cell subset or site label, interpreted: HCoV-229E spike overlapping peptide pool stimulation. The TCR comes from a human donor who received a COVID-19 vaccine. The sequence is built from TRBV9 and TRBJ1-4; the D gene is unclear. The DNA sequence is as follows: TGTGCCAGCAGCGTAGAACACTCAGTTAATGAAAAACTGTTTTTT. Its protein reads: CASSVEHSVNEKLFF.